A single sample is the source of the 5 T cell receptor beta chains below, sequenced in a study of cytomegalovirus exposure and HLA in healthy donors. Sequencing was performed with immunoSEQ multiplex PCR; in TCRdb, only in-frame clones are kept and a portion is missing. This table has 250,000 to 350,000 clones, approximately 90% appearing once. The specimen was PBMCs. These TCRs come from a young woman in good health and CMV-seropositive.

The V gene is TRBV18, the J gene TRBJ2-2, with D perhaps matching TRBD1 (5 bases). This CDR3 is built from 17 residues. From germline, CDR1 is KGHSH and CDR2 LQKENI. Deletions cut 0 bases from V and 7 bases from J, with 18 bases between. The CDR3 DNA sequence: TGTGCCAGCTCACCACCGGCCGGTCAGGGTTCCGTCGGGGAGCTGTTTTTT. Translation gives CASSPPAGQGSVGELFF.

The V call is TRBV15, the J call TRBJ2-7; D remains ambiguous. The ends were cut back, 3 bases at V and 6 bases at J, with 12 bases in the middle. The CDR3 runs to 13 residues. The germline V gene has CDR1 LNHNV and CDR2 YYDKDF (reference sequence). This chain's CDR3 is CATSRAAYREQYF. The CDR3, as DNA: TGTGCCACCAGCAGGGCAGCATACCGCGAGCAGTACTTC.

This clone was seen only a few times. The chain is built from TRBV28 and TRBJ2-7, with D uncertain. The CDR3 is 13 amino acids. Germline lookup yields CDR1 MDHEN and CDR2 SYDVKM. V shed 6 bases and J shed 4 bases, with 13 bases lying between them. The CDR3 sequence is CASRPSPSYEQYF. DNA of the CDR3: TGTGCCAGCAGGCCTTCACCCTCGTACGAGCAGTACTTC.

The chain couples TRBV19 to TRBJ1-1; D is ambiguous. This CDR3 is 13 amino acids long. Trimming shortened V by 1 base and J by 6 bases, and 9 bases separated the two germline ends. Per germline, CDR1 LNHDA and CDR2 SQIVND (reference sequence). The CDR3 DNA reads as TGTGCCAGTAGTATAGGGTACATCCCTGAAGCTTTCTTT. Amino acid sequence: CASSIGYIPEAFF.

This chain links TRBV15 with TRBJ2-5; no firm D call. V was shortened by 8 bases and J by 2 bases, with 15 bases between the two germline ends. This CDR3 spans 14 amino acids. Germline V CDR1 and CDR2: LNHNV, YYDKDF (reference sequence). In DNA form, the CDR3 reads TGTGCCACCGCCCTCAATCCGCCGCAAGAGACCCAGTACTTC. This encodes CATALNPPQETQYF. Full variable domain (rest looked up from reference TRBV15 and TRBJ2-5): DAMVIQNPRYQVTQFGKPVTLSCSQTLNHNVMYWYQQKSSQAPKLLFHYYDKDFNNEADTPDNFQSRRPNTSFCFLDIRSPGLGDTAMYLCATALNPPQETQYFGPGTRLLVL.